This T cell receptor beta chain derives from a study of vaccination effects on CD4 cells after COVID-19. Study in general: The ViraFEST assay expanded antigen-specific CD4+ T cells with viral peptide pools before sequencing.

Researchers isolated CD4+ T cells once 9 to 11 days of culture had elapsed. Two-dose BNT162b2 or mRNA-1273 vaccination was given to participants. Nucleocapsid antibody tests were negative, and the vaccine recipients had no prior SARS-CoV-2 infection. Half of the medium was exchanged for IL-2 medium on both days 3 and 7. J gave up 2 bases and V 0 bases, and 8 bases lay outside the gene matches. The CDR3 consists of 18 residues. The germline gives CDR1 KGHDR, CDR2 SFDVKD. As to this clone: The antigen remains undetermined.

The assay was immunoSEQ multiplex PCR, and TCRdb's table has in-frame clones only and misses some. The repertoire has approximately 70,000 clones, approximately 73% of them found once; the top ten carry around 2.1%. The chain is built from TRBV24-1 and TRBJ2-3; 9 bases map to TRBD2. This sample comprised CD4+ T cells from PBMCs cultured without peptide, obtained after COVID-19 vaccination. This sequence was found in a human donor who received a COVID-19 vaccine. CDR3: CATSDLLPSGDNTDTQYF. The CDR3 DNA follows: TGTGCCACCAGTGATTTGTTGCCTAGCGGGGACAACACAGATACGCAGTATTTT.